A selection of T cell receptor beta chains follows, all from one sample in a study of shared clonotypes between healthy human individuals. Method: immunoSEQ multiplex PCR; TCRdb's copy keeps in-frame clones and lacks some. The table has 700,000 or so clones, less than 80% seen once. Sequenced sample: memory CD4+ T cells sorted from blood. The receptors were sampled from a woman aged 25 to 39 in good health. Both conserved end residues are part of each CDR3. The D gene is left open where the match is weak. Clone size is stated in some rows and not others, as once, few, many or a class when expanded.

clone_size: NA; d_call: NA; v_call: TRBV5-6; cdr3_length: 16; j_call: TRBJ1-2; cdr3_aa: CASSSAVGPANYGYTF; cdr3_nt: TGTGCCAGCAGCTCCGCCGTGGGCCCGGCTAACTATGGCTACACCTTC
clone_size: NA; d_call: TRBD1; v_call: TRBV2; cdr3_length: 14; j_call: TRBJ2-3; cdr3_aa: CASIGQGGTDTQYF; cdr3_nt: TGTGCCAGCATAGGGCAGGGGGGCACAGATACGCAGTATTTT
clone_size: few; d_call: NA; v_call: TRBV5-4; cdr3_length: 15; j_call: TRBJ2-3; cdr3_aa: CASSLGGASTDTQYF; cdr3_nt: TGTGCCAGCAGCTTGGGGGGGGCCAGCACAGATACGCAGTATTTT
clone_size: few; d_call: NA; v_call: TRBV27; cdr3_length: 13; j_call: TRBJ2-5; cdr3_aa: CASSLPPAETQYF; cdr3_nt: TGTGCCAGCAGTCTCCCCCCGGCAGAGACCCAGTACTTC
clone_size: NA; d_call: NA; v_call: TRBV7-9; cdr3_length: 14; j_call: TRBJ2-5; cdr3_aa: CASSSRDLGETQYF; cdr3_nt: TGTGCCAGCAGCTCCCGGGACCTGGGGGAGACCCAGTACTTC
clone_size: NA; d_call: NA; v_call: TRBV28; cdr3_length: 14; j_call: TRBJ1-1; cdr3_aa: CASRSEGVNTEAFF; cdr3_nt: TGTGCCAGCCGCTCAGAGGGAGTGAACACTGAAGCTTTCTTT
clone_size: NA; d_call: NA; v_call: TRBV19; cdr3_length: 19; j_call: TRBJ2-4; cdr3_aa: CASRPRGLPLRLAKNIQYF; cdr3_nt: TGTGCCAGTAGACCCAGGGGTTTGCCGTTACGACTAGCCAAAAACATTCAGTACTTC
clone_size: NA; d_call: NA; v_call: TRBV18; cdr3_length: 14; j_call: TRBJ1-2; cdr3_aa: CASSPGVTNYGYTF; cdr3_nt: TGTGCCAGCTCCCCTGGGGTGACTAACTATGGCTACACCTTC
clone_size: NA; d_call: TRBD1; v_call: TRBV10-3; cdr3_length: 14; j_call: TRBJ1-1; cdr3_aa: CATHGQGKNTEAFF; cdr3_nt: TGTGCCACGCATGGACAGGGAAAGAACACTGAAGCTTTCTTT
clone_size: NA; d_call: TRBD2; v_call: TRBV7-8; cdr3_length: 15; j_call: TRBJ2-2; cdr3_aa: CASDPGLAVTGELFF; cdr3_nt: TGTGCCAGCGACCCGGGACTAGCGGTTACCGGGGAGCTGTTTTTT